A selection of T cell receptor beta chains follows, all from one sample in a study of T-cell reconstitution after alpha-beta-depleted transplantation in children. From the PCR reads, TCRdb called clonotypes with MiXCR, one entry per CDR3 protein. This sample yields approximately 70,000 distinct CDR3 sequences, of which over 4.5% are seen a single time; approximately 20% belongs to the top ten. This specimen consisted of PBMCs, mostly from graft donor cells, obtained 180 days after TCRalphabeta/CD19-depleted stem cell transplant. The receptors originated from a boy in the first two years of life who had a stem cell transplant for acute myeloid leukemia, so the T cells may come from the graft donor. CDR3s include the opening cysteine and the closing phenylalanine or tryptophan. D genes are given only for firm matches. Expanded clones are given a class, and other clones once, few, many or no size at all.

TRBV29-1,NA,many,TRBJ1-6,TGCAGCGTTGAAGATCTTCTGGGGCTTCTTCACAGCTATAATTCACCCCTCCACTTT,CSVEDLLGLLHSYNSPLHF
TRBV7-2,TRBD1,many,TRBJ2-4,TGTGCCAGCAGCTTAAGGGGGACAGGGGAAAACATTCAGTACTTC,CASSLRGTGENIQYF
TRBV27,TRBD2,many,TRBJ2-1,TGTGCCAGCAGTTTTACTAGCGGGGGCTACAATGAGCAGTTCTTC,CASSFTSGGYNEQFF
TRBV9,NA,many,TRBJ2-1,TGTGCCAGCAGCGACAGGAGTGAGCAGTTCTTC,CASSDRSEQFF
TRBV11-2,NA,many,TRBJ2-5,TGTGCCAGCAGCTCGGCGGGCACTCGAAAAGAGACCCAGTACTTC,CASSSAGTRKETQYF
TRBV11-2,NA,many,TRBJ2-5,TGTGCCAGCAGCTTAGAGGGGGGCCGGTCCCAGTACTTC,CASSLEGGRSQYF
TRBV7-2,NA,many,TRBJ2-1,TGTGCCAGCAGCTTTTTCGGGGGGCAGAGTGAGCAGTTCTTC,CASSFFGGQSEQFF
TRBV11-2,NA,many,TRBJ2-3,TGTGCCAGCAGCCCCTATGGAAGGCCCACAGATACGCAGTATTTT,CASSPYGRPTDTQYF
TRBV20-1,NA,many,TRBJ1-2,TGCACCGCTGGGACCGATCCGAACCCGGCGAGGGATGGCTACACCTTC,CTAGTDPNPARDGYTF
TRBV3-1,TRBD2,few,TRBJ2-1,TGTGCCTCAAGCCTCGGGACTAGCGGTTCAAATGAGCAGTTCTTC,CASSLGTSGSNEQFF
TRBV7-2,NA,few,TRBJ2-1,TGTGCCAGCAGCTTCATGGGTGAGCAGTTCTTC,CASSFMGEQFF
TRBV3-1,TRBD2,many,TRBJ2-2,TGTGCCAGCAGCCGGCGACTAGCGGGGGGCACCGGGGAGCTGTTTTTT,CASSRRLAGGTGELFF
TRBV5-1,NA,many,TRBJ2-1,TGCGCCAGCAGCTTCCCCGGAACAAGCTCCTACAATGAGCAGTTCTTC,CASSFPGTSSYNEQFF
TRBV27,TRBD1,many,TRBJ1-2,TGTGCCAGTGCCACCCTCGGGACAGGGGGCCGTCATGGCTACACCTTC,CASATLGTGGRHGYTF
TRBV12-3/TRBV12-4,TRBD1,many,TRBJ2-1,TGTGCCAGCAGTTTAAGGGCCAGGGGGATGAGCTCCTACAATGAGCAGTTCTTC,CASSLRARGMSSYNEQFF
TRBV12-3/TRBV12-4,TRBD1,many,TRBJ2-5,TGTGCCAGCAGTAGGGACAGTCCAAGGTTAGAGACCCAGTACTTC,CASSRDSPRLETQYF
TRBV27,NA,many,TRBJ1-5,TGTGCCATCGCCGACAGGCCCTATCAGCCCCAGCATTTT,CAIADRPYQPQHF
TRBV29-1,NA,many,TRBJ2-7,TGCAGCGTTGTGCGGGGTTTCCCCTCCTACGAGCAGTACTTC,CSVVRGFPSYEQYF
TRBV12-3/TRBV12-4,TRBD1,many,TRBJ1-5,TGTGCCAGCAGTTACGGGACAGCCGGCAATCAGCCCCAGCATTTT,CASSYGTAGNQPQHF
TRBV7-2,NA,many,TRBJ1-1,TGTGCCAGCAGCCCAAATCCAGGGATGAACACTGAAGCTTTCTTT,CASSPNPGMNTEAFF
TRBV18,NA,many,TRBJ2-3,TGTGCCAGCTCACCCGACGGACACATGTATACGCAGTATTTT,CASSPDGHMYTQYF
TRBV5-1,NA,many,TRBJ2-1,TGCGCCAGCAGCTGGGGCGGTGGAGAGCAGTTCTTC,CASSWGGGEQFF
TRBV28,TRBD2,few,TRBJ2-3,TGTGCCAGCAGTGTTACTAGCGGGGGAGCTACAGATACGCAGTATTTT,CASSVTSGGATDTQYF
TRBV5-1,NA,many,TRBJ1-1,TGCGCCAGCAGCTTGGACCCCTGGAGAACTGAAGCTTTCTTT,CASSLDPWRTEAFF
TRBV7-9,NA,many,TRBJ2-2,TGTGCCAGCAGCTTAGGAGGGGCTAACACCGGGGAGCTGTTTTTT,CASSLGGANTGELFF
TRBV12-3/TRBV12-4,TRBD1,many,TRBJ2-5,TGTGCCAGCAGTTTTAGGGACAGGGGGCCACAAGAGACCCAGTACTTC,CASSFRDRGPQETQYF
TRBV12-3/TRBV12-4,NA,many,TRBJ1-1,TGTGCCAGCAGTTTAGGGAATCTTCTGGACACTGAAGCTTTCTTT,CASSLGNLLDTEAFF
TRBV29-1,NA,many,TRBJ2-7,TGCAGCTCCCCCCTACGTGAACAGGCTACCTACGAGCAGTACTTC,CSSPLREQATYEQYF
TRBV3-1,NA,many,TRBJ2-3,TGTGCCAGCAGCCAAGGGGCGACAGGAGGTACGCAGTATTTT,CASSQGATGGTQYF
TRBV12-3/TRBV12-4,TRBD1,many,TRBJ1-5,TGTGCCAGCAGTTTAGCAGGGGGCGGCAATCAGCCCCAGCATTTT,CASSLAGGGNQPQHF
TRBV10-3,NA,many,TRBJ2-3,TGTGCCATCAGCGGCCTCGGGACCGTCTTAGGAGATACGCAGTATTTT,CAISGLGTVLGDTQYF
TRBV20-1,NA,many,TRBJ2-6,TGCAGTGCTAGAGTTTCCAGGGGGGCCAACGTCCTGACTTTC,CSARVSRGANVLTF
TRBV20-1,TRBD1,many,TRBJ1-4,TGCAGTGCCCGGGACGGACAGGGTAGGCCAACTAATGAAAAACTGTTTTTT,CSARDGQGRPTNEKLFF
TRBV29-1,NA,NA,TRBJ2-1,TGCAGCGTTGATAGCCTGAGCTCCTACAATGAGCAGTTCTTC,CSVDSLSSYNEQFF
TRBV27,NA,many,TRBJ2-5,TGTGCCAGCAGTTTATCTTTCTGGGGGCGTGAAGAGACCCAGTACTTC,CASSLSFWGREETQYF
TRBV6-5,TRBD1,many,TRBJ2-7,TGTGCCAGCAGTTACTTAGGCAGGGGGTCCTACGAGCAGTACTTC,CASSYLGRGSYEQYF
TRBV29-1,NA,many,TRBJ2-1,TGCAGCGTGGGGTTGCATGAGCAGTTCTTC,CSVGLHEQFF
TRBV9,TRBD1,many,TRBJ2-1,TGTGCCAGCAGCGTACAGGGGGCATTTGAGCAGTTCTTC,CASSVQGAFEQFF
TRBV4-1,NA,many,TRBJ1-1,TGCGCCAGCAGCCACGGGGGCGAGAACACTGAAGCTTTCTTT,CASSHGGENTEAFF
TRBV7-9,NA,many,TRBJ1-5,TGTGCCAGCAGTGTGGGGTATCAGCCCCAGCATTTT,CASSVGYQPQHF
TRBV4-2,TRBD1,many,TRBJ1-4,TGTGCCAGCAGCCGGGGGACAGGGGGGAATGAAAAACTGTTTTTT,CASSRGTGGNEKLFF
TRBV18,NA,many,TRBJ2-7,TGTGCCAGCTCACCATCCCCTTTAGCCTACGAGCAGTACTTC,CASSPSPLAYEQYF
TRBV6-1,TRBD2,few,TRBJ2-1,TGTGCCAGCGGACTAGCGGGGACCTACAATGAGCAGTTCTTC,CASGLAGTYNEQFF
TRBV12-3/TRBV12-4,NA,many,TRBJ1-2,TGTGCCAGCAGTTTTGAGCGGCGGATCTATGGCTACACCTTC,CASSFERRIYGYTF
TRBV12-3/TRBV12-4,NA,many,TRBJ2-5,TGTGCCAGCAAAATTAACCGGGGCCTAAAAGAGACCCAGTACTTC,CASKINRGLKETQYF
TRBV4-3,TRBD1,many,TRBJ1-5,TGCGCCAGCAGCCAAGACAGGGGGTTGCAGCCCCAGCATTTT,CASSQDRGLQPQHF
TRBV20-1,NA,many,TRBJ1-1,TGCAGTGCTAGGGGTTTCACTGAAGCTTTCTTT,CSARGFTEAFF
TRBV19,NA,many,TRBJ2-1,TGTGCCAGTAGTATCTCCCAATACAGGGTAGAGTTCTTC,CASSISQYRVEFF
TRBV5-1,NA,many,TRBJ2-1,TGCGCCAGCAGCATGGACAGTTACAATGAGCAGTTCTTC,CASSMDSYNEQFF
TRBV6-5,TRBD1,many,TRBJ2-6,TGTGCCAGCACCGCACAGGGGGCAAGTGGGGCCAACGTCCTGACTTTC,CASTAQGASGANVLTF
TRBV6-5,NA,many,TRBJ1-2,TGTGCCAGCAGTCTTTACGCTAACTATGGCTACACCTTC,CASSLYANYGYTF
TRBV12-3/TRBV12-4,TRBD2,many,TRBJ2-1,TGTGCCAGCAGTGTAACCGGGACTAGCGGGGAGGATGAGCAGTTCTTC,CASSVTGTSGEDEQFF
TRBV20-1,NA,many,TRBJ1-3,TGCAGTGCTATGGGGACCCTCTCTGGAAACACCATATATTTT,CSAMGTLSGNTIYF
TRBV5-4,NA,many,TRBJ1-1,TGTGCCAGCAGCTACCAGGGACCCAAGAACACTGAAGCTTTCTTT,CASSYQGPKNTEAFF
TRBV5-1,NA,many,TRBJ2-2,TGCGCCAGCAGCTTGTGGGGGAACAGTGAGGCCGGGGAGCTGTTTTTT,CASSLWGNSEAGELFF